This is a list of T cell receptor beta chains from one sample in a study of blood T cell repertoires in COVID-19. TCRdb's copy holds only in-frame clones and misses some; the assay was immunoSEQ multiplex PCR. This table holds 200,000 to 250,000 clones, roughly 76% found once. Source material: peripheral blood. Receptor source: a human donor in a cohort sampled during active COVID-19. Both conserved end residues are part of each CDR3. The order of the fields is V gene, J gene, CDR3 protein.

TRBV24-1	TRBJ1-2	CATSDSGRENYGYTF
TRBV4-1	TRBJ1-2	CASALKEGVGYGYTF
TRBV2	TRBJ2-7	CASSAQGMTYEQYF
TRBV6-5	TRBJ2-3	CASSRRLTDTQYF
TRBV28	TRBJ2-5	CASSTPTGGETQYF
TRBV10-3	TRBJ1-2	CAIRRGIGYGYTF
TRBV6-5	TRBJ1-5	CASMWTEGLSQHF
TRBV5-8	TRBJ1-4	CASSWTEREEKLFF
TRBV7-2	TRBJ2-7	CASRLTSGRGSEQYF
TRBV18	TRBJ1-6	CASSPTRTETPLHF
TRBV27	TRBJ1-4	CASSPYRGATNEKLFF
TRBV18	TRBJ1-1	CASSRGSGVNTEAFF
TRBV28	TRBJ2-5	CASKPGLAGKETQYF
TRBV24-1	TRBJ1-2	CATSDPRTGFGYTF
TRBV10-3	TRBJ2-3	CAISPELSTDTQYF
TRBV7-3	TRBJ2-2	CASSLRGGQINTGELFF
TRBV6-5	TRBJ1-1	CASSYLTGPEAFF
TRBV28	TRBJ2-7	CASSDRAAYEQYF
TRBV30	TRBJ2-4	CAWSPHDRRFAIQYF
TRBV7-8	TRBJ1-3	CASSLARSPGNTIYF
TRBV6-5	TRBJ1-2	CASSYTGQGAGYTF
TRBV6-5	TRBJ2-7	CASSYSRLAGGYEQYF
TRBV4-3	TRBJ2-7	CASSQDGRGGEQYF
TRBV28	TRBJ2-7	CASSFTDRGPYEQYF
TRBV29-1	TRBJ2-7	CSVGLAGGPSEQYF
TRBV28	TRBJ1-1	CASSLLDSNTEAFF
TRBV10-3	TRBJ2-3	CAIAGSTDTQYF
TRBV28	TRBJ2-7	CASSLIGEYEQYF
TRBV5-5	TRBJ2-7	CASSLVGGGHEQYF
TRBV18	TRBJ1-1	CASSPVGANTEAFF
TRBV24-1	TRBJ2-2	CATTDTGELFF
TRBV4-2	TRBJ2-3	CASSQEEVAWESDTQYF
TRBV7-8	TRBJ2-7	CASSFDRASSYEQYF
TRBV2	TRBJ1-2	CASSDFVNNYGYTF
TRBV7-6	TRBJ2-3	CASSPGTSATDTQYF
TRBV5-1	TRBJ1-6	CASSARTGTGDSPLHF
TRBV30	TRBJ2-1	CAWTAVAGGYNEQFF
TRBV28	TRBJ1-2	CANSPGGGARGYTF
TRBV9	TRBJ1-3	CASSVAEGPGNTIYF
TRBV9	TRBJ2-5	CASSLGLAGGRETQYF
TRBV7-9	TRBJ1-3	CASTPTRGLGNTIYF
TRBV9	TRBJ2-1	CASSVGLGLASEQFF
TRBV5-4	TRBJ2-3	CASTKGASGRAGNTQYF
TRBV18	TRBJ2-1	CASSRVLSGSSSEQFF
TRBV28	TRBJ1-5	CASSSPTQGQPQHF
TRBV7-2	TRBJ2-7	CASSLSSSGRYEQYF
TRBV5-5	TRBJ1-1	CASSLDSNTEAFF
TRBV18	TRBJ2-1	CASSPTSAYNEQFF
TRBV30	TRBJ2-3	CAWSVRGGTDTQYF
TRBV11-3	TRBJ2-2	CASLGFGQGVGELFF
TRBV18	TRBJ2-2	CASSQEAGELFF
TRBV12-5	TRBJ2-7	CASGWSCRMNAYEQYF
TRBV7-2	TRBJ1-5	CASSFGTGRNQPQHF